The 15 T cell receptor beta chains given below trace back to one sample, sequenced in a study of T cells and Merkel cell carcinoma outcomes. The protocol was immunoSEQ multiplex PCR, while the TCRdb copy is restricted to in-frame clones and leaves out a portion. The sample holds thousands of clones, around 84% seen once. The sample was tumor tissue from Merkel cell carcinoma. These TCRs come from a human donor with Merkel cell carcinoma.

The V gene is TRBV18, the J gene TRBJ1-1; D is perhaps TRBD1 (5 bases). CDR1 and CDR2 (germline): KGHSH, LQKENI. The CDR3 has 13 amino acids. V shed 3 bases and J shed 9 bases, with 14 bases lying between them. Written as DNA, the CDR3 is TGTGCCAGCTCACCGAAGGGGTTTGAGAAAGCTTTCTTT. It yields the protein CASSPKGFEKAFF.

V usage is TRBV7-3 and J usage is TRBJ2-7, with D hard to call. V lost 4 bases and J lost 3, with 10 bases in between. The CDR3 sequence is 13 residues long. Germline loops: CDR1 SGHTA, CDR2 FQGTGA. The chain's CDR3 is CASSSSGGYEQYF. CDR3 nucleotide sequence: TGTGCCAGCAGCTCCTCTGGCGGCTACGAGCAGTACTTC.

The rearrangement uses TRBV2 and TRBJ2-5; TRBD2 aligns across 9 bases. CDR1 and CDR2 (germline): SNHLY, FYNNEI. J was trimmed by 5 bases and V by 2 bases; bases with no gene match: 6. The CDR3 totals 15 residues. CDR3 in DNA: TGTGCCAGCAGTGAAACGGCGGGGGGGTATGAGACCCAGTACTTC. Translating gives CASSETAGGYETQYF.

The chain combines TRBV27 with TRBJ2-7; 11 positions agree with TRBD1. Trimming cost V 4 bases and J 6 bases; bases outside gene matches: 11. Germline V CDR1 and CDR2: MNHEY, SMNVEV (reference sequence). This CDR3 is 16 amino acids long. The CDR3 coding sequence is TGTGCCAGCAGTTCCCTCATCGGGACAGGGGGGGCCGAGCAGTACTTC. Translation gives CASSSLIGTGGAEQYF.

The chain joins TRBV7-2 to TRBJ2-7; tentative D call: TRBD1 (5 bases). From germline, CDR1 is SGHTA and CDR2 FQGNSA. Trimming cost V 6 bases and J 9 bases, with 24 bases left between them. This CDR3 has 15 amino acids. The CDR3 region has the DNA TGTGCCAGCAGTTTAAATCTGGGTCAGGGCGGTGGGCAGTACTTC. Residues: CASSLNLGQGGGQYF.

By sample share, this clone is large (0.1 to 1%). This chain links TRBV2 with TRBJ2-1; TRBD1 is a possible D gene (7 bases). The germline V gene has CDR1 SNHLY and CDR2 FYNNEI. This CDR3 spans 15 amino acids. V was shortened by 4 bases and J by 7 bases, with 17 bases between the two germline ends. CDR3 sequence reads: CASSGPQGTENEQFF. The CDR3 nucleotides are TGTGCCAGCAGTGGCCCACAGGGGACTGAAAATGAGCAGTTCTTC.

The J gene is TRBJ1-2, the V gene TRBV9; a possible D gene is TRBD1 (5 bases). Trimming left V 0 bases short and J 4 bases short, with 13 bases between. CDR3 length: 15 residues. CDR1 is SGDLS and CDR2 is YYNGEE in the germline V gene. The CDR3 DNA reads TGTGCCAGCAGCGTAGAAACAAGGGGCAGCTATGGCTACACCTTC. It encodes CASSVETRGSYGYTF.

The V gene is TRBV27, the J gene TRBJ2-1; 11 bases line up with TRBD1. Germline CDR1 reads MNHEY; CDR2 reads SMNVEV (reference sequence). The CDR3 is 14 residues long. V shed 7 bases and J 6 bases; nucleotides not matched to a gene: 5. The CDR3 is CASTRGTGGNEQFF. In DNA, the CDR3 is TGTGCCAGCACTCGAGGGACAGGGGGCAATGAGCAGTTCTTC.

The gene calls are TRBV15 and TRBJ1-1; D is possibly TRBD1 (5 bases). Germline V gene lookup returns CDR1 LNHNV and CDR2 YYDKDF (reference sequence). The CDR3 has 14 residues. Trimming stripped 0 bases from V and 0 bases from J, with 5 bases between. CDR3 loop: CATSRDRVNTEAFF. CDR3 nucleotides: TGTGCCACCAGCAGAGACAGGGTGAACACTGAAGCTTTCTTT.

The CDR3: CASSPGQLNQPQHF. The DNA for the CDR3 is TGCGCCAGCAGCCCGGGACAGCTCAATCAGCCCCAGCATTTT. V usage is TRBV5-1 and J usage is TRBJ1-5, with TRBD1 matching 7 bases. CDR1 and CDR2 (germline): SGHRS, YFSETQ. The V segment lost 4 bases and the J segment 3 bases; nucleotides outside the gene matches: 4. The length of the CDR3 is 14 residues.

The genes are TRBV5-4 and TRBJ2-5; TRBD1 aligns across 8 bases. Germline CDR1 reads SGHNT; CDR2 reads YYREEE (reference sequence). The CDR3 loop spans 14 amino acids. Unmatched junction bases numbered 5, after V lost 4 bases and J lost 3 bases. The CDR3 region is CASSTGTGEETQYF. The CDR3 DNA reads TGTGCCAGCAGCACCGGGACAGGAGAAGAGACCCAGTACTTC.

V gene TRBV10-3 combines with J gene TRBJ1-2, with D maybe TRBD1 (6 bases). This CDR3 has 13 residues. Trimming cost V 11 bases and J 4 bases, with 17 bases left between them. Germline lookup yields CDR1 ENHRY and CDR2 SYGVKD. The CDR3 reads CAVPQGEGYGYTF. CDR3 DNA: TGTGCCGTCCCACAGGGTGAAGGCTATGGCTACACCTTC.

The rearrangement uses TRBV7-8 and TRBJ2-7; TRBD2 matches at 11 bases. Germline CDR1 and CDR2: SGHVS and FQNEAQ. This CDR3 region has 17 residues. With 4 bases clipped from V and 3 bases from J, the junction kept 11 bases outside the gene matches. CDR3 sequence (DNA): TGTGCCAGCAGCTACTCGTTAGCGGGAGGGGTTAACTACGAGCAGTACTTC. Translation gives CASSYSLAGGVNYEQYF.

The J gene is TRBJ2-7, the V gene TRBV4-2, with TRBD1 matching over 9 bases. The V gene's germline CDR1 is LGHNA and CDR2 YNFKEQ. The CDR3 has 15 amino acids. V was clipped by 0 bases and J by 6 bases; unmatched bases: 6. The CDR3 coding sequence is TGTGCCAGCAGCCAAGATACCACAGGGGGCCGCGAGCAGTACTTC. Protein product: CASSQDTTGGREQYF.

This chain links TRBV7-2 with TRBJ2-1, with D perhaps matching TRBD1 or TRBD2 (6 bases each). The CDR3 extends over 16 amino acids. With 5 bases removed from V and 3 bases from J, the gap between germline ends came to 17 bases. Germline CDR1 and CDR2: SGHTA and FQGNSA. Here the CDR3 reads CASSGPAGHYYNEQFF. The CDR3 coding sequence is TGTGCCAGCAGCGGACCCGCGGGACACTACTACAATGAGCAGTTCTTC. Looking up the rest from reference TRBV7-2 and TRBJ2-1 gives the full variable domain: GAGVSQSPSNKVTEKGKDVELRCDPISGHTALYWYRQSLGQGLEFLIYFQGNSAPDKSGLPSDRFSAERTGGSVSTLTIQRTQQEDSAVYLCASSGPAGHYYNEQFFGPGTRLTVL.